This is a list of T cell receptor beta chains from one sample in a study of T cell responses to AZD1222 COVID-19 vaccine. Profiling relied on immunoSEQ multiplex PCR, and the TCRdb table lists in-frame clones only, not all of them. The profile shows some 150,000 clones, 88% of them singletons. Sequencing was performed on peripheral blood, taken on day 0 of AZD1222 vaccination. These receptors originate from an adult in good health. Each CDR3 is given with its conserved first and last residue. The D gene is left open where the match is weak. A row's size may be missing; if present it is once, few, many or a size class.

D gene	clone size	J gene	V gene	CDR3 DNA	CDR3 protein
.	.	TRBJ1-6	TRBV27	TGTGCCAGCAGTTGGGATACTAATTCACCCCTCCACTTT	CASSWDTNSPLHF
TRBD2	.	TRBJ2-7	TRBV7-9	TGTGCCAGCAGCCTAAGCGGGAATTCCTACGAGCAGTACTTC	CASSLSGNSYEQYF
TRBD1	once	TRBJ1-6	TRBV10-3	TGTGCCATCAAGGACTCGGACAGGGGGTTCTCACCCCTCCACTTT	CAIKDSDRGFSPLHF
TRBD1	.	TRBJ1-2	TRBV15	TGTGCCACCAGCTTGGACAGGGGCGGCTACACCTTC	CATSLDRGGYTF
.	.	TRBJ1-6	TRBV6-5	TGTGCCAGCACCAGGGGCGAAAATTCACCCCTCCACTTT	CASTRGENSPLHF
.	.	TRBJ2-7	TRBV5-1	TGCGCCAGCAGCTCAGGCGGGACAGATTTACGCGGGCAGTACTTC	CASSSGGTDLRGQYF
TRBD1	once	TRBJ1-2	TRBV5-4	TGTGCCAGCAGCTTGAGGACAGGGAACAACTATGGCTACACCTTC	CASSLRTGNNYGYTF
TRBD1	.	TRBJ2-1	TRBV28	TGTGCCAGCAGTTGGCGGACAGGGCTAGAATACAATGAGCAGTTCTTC	CASSWRTGLEYNEQFF
TRBD2	.	TRBJ2-1	TRBV18	TGTGCCAGCTCACCCCCGGGTAGCGGGAGTGGGAATGAGCAGTTCTTC	CASSPPGSGSGNEQFF
TRBD1	few	TRBJ1-6	TRBV30	TGTGCCTGGAGCACCGGACAGGCCAATAATTCACCCCTCCACTTT	CAWSTGQANNSPLHF
TRBD1	.	TRBJ1-2	TRBV5-1	TGCGCCAGCAGCTTGGAGGGGGCGAGCTACACCTTC	CASSLEGASYTF
TRBD2	.	TRBJ2-1	TRBV28	TGTGCCAGCAGTTTTTCGGGACTAGCGGGAGGGTACAATGAGCAGTTCTTC	CASSFSGLAGGYNEQFF
.	.	TRBJ1-5	TRBV27	TGTGCCAGCAGTTCGGACAGCCTAAATCAGCCCCAGCATTTT	CASSSDSLNQPQHF
.	.	TRBJ2-7	TRBV12-3/TRBV12-4	TGTGCCAGCAGTTTGCGGGAAACCTACGAGCAGTACTTC	CASSLRETYEQYF
TRBD1	.	TRBJ1-1	TRBV7-8	TGTGCCAGCAGCGAACAGGGGAGGACGTCTGGCACTGAAGCTTTCTTT	CASSEQGRTSGTEAFF
TRBD2	.	TRBJ2-7	TRBV7-6	TGTGCCAGCAGCTTAGGGAGGGCTAGCGGGAGCTTCGAGCAGTACTTC	CASSLGRASGSFEQYF
.	.	TRBJ1-5	TRBV4-1	TGCGCCAGCAGCCTAACCGGCTCAGGGCCTAGCAATCAGCCCCAGCATTTT	CASSLTGSGPSNQPQHF
TRBD1	.	TRBJ1-5	TRBV27	TGTGCCAGCACCATGACAGGGGGAAGTCAGCCCCAGCATTTT	CASTMTGGSQPQHF
.	.	TRBJ2-5	TRBV5-6	TGTGCCAGCAGCTTGGGACAGTACCAAGAGACCCAGTACTTC	CASSLGQYQETQYF
.	once	TRBJ1-1	TRBV29-1	TGCAGCGTTGTGAAGATAATGAACACTGAAGCTTTCTTT	CSVVKIMNTEAFF
.	.	TRBJ1-2	TRBV4-2	TGTGCCAGCAGCCAGGACGGACAGACCCTGTCTGGCTACACCTTC	CASSQDGQTLSGYTF
.	.	TRBJ1-5	TRBV11-3	TGTGCCAGCACCCCGGGGGGACCTTCACCGAATCAGCCCCAGCATTTT	CASTPGGPSPNQPQHF
.	.	TRBJ2-6	TRBV6-1	TGTGCCAGCAGTGAAGACGCCCTCTTCTCTGGGGCCAACGTCCTGACTTTC	CASSEDALFSGANVLTF
.	.	TRBJ1-1	TRBV28	TGTGCCAGCAGAATTCCCCAGAACACTGAAGCTTTCTTT	CASRIPQNTEAFF
.	.	TRBJ2-2	TRBV9	TGTGCCAGCAGCCCCGGACCAGGACGCGGGGAGCTGTTTTTT	CASSPGPGRGELFF
.	.	TRBJ2-1	TRBV9	TGTGCCAGCAGCGCGGGGGTCTGGAATGAGCAGTTCTTC	CASSAGVWNEQFF
.	.	TRBJ1-1	TRBV5-5	TGTGCCAGCAGCCCCCCCGGGGAGTATACCACTGAAGCTTTCTTT	CASSPPGEYTTEAFF
.	.	TRBJ2-4	TRBV7-2	TGTGCCAGCAGCTCAGACGCGGGAAACATTCAGTACTTC	CASSSDAGNIQYF
.	.	TRBJ2-2	TRBV30	TGTGCCTGGAGTGTAGGCGGATACACCGGGGAGCTGTTTTTT	CAWSVGGYTGELFF
.	.	TRBJ2-7	TRBV12-3/TRBV12-4	TGTGCCAGCAGCCCGGGCTCCTACGAGCAGTACTTC	CASSPGSYEQYF
.	.	TRBJ2-1	TRBV5-1	TGCGCCAGCAGACCCGACCGGGCCTACAATGAGCAGTTCTTC	CASRPDRAYNEQFF
.	.	TRBJ1-1	TRBV14	TGTGCCAGCAGCCAAGGGGAAGGCCCCTTCCCCGGGACAAAATGGTGGAACACTGAAGCTTTCTTT	CASSQGEGPFPGTKWWNTEAFF
.	.	TRBJ2-2	TRBV27	TGTGCCAGCCGGATCTTTTCGGGGGCTCATCTCACCGGGGAGCTGTTTTTT	CASRIFSGAHLTGELFF
.	.	TRBJ1-2	TRBV7-9	TGTGCCAGCAGCTTAGAGACCCGACGGGGCGGTGGCTACACCTTC	CASSLETRRGGGYTF
TRBD2	.	TRBJ2-3	TRBV28	TGTGCCAGCAGTTTTCCACTAGCGGGAGCAGATACGCAGTATTTT	CASSFPLAGADTQYF
.	.	TRBJ2-3	TRBV5-8	TGTGCCAGCAGCTCCACAGATACGCAGTATTTT	CASSSTDTQYF
.	.	TRBJ1-3	TRBV9	TGTGCCAGCAGCGTAGATTGGGGGGACACCATATATTTT	CASSVDWGDTIYF
TRBD1	.	TRBJ2-1	TRBV14	TGTGCCAGCAGCCAACTAGGACAGGGGGCAATACTAGCTAGTGAGCAGTTCTTC	CASSQLGQGAILASEQFF
.	.	TRBJ1-4	TRBV28	TGTGCCAGCAGTTTACTGGACTCTACCGAGGAAAAACTGTTTTTT	CASSLLDSTEEKLFF
TRBD1	.	TRBJ1-1	TRBV29-1	TGCAGCGTTAGGACAGGGGTTAGTACTGAAGCTTTCTTT	CSVRTGVSTEAFF
.	.	TRBJ2-5	TRBV19	TGTGCCAGTAGTATAGCCGGGCAGTACCAAGAGACCCAGTACTTC	CASSIAGQYQETQYF
TRBD1	.	TRBJ2-7	TRBV28	TGTGCCAGCAGCTCCGGACAGGGGACATACGAGCAGTACTTC	CASSSGQGTYEQYF
TRBD2	.	TRBJ2-5	TRBV7-2	TGTGCCAGCAGCTTAGGACTAGCGGGAGTTGAGACCCAGTACTTC	CASSLGLAGVETQYF
.	.	TRBJ2-1	TRBV3-1/TRBV3-2	TGTGCCAGCAGCCAATGGGACTCTTACAATGAGCAGTTCTTC	CASSQWDSYNEQFF
.	.	TRBJ2-1	TRBV19	TGTGCCAGTAGTATAGATCCTGGCTATGAGCAGTTCTTC	CASSIDPGYEQFF
.	.	TRBJ2-1	TRBV27	TGTGCCAGCTCTATTTCCCCGACACTTGAGCAGTTCTTC	CASSISPTLEQFF
.	.	TRBJ1-5	TRBV5-1	TGCGCCAGCAGCTTGATAGGGGGGGATCAGCCCCAGCATTTT	CASSLIGGDQPQHF
.	.	TRBJ1-1	TRBV12-1	TGTGCCAGCAGCTTTGAGACAGGGGAGGCTTTCTTT	CASSFETGEAFF
.	.	TRBJ2-3	TRBV30	TGTGCCTGGAGTGCCCCCGTTTTAGAGACGCAGTATTTT	CAWSAPVLETQYF